A selection of T cell receptor beta chains follows, all from one sample in a study of T cells in Graves' hyperthyroidism and ophthalmopathy. MiXCR, applied by TCRdb to the multiplex PCR reads, yields one record per CDR3 protein. The table lists roughly 500,000 distinct CDR3 sequences, under 60% of them singletons. The sequenced sample consisted of peripheral blood or thyroid tissue (not recorded which). The source of these receptors is an adult woman with Graves' disease, either hyperthyroidism or ophthalmopathy (not recorded which). CDR3s include the opening cysteine and the closing phenylalanine or tryptophan. Fields, in order: clone size, D gene, V gene, J gene, CDR3 protein, CDR3 DNA. D genes are given only for firm matches. The size of a clone is reported for some rows only, either as once, few or many, or as a class for expanded clones.

size: -; D: TRBD2; V: TRBV7-2; J: TRBJ2-5; CDR3: CASSVAGGYSETQYF; DNA: TGTGCCAGCAGCGTAGCGGGGGGTTATAGTGAGACCCAGTACTTC
size: many; D: TRBD2; V: TRBV20-1; J: TRBJ2-5; CDR3: CSARGGGVTETQYF; DNA: TGCAGTGCTAGAGGGGGAGGGGTGACGGAGACCCAGTACTTC
size: -; D: -; V: TRBV6-1; J: TRBJ1-2; CDR3: CASSEQHKANYGYTF; DNA: TGTGCCAGCAGTGAACAGCATAAAGCTAACTATGGCTACACCTTC
size: -; D: -; V: TRBV27; J: TRBJ2-7; CDR3: CASNRFYRGGGEGLYF; DNA: TGTGCCAGCAACCGATTTTATAGAGGGGGGGGGGAGGGACTGTACTTC
size: many; D: -; V: TRBV29-1; J: TRBJ1-1; CDR3: CSVERVLSAEAFF; DNA: TGCAGCGTTGAGAGGGTCCTATCGGCTGAAGCTTTCTTT
size: -; D: -; V: TRBV14; J: TRBJ1-2; CDR3: CASSQVGQNYGYTF; DNA: TGTGCCAGCAGCCAAGTAGGACAGAACTATGGCTACACCTTC
size: many; D: TRBD1; V: TRBV19; J: TRBJ1-5; CDR3: CASSISRTGRGQPQHF; DNA: TGTGCCAGTAGTATCTCCCGGACAGGAAGAGGTCAGCCCCAGCATTTT
size: -; D: TRBD1; V: TRBV5-1; J: TRBJ1-2; CDR3: CASSLGFAGGNDYTF; DNA: TGCGCCAGCAGCTTGGGTTTCGCAGGGGGAAACGACTACACCTTC
size: -; D: TRBD2; V: TRBV7-3; J: TRBJ2-2; CDR3: CASSPGGRSTGELFF; DNA: TGTGCCAGCAGCCCGGGCGGGAGATCCACCGGGGAGCTGTTTTTT
size: -; D: -; V: TRBV29-1; J: TRBJ1-3; CDR3: CSVGSGISGNTIYF; DNA: TGCAGCGTTGGAAGTGGGATTTCCGGAAACACCATATATTTT
size: many; D: -; V: TRBV7-9; J: TRBJ2-7; CDR3: CASSTWSGTPGNPYF; DNA: TGTGCCAGCAGCACCTGGTCGGGGACGCCGGGTAATCCTTACTTC
size: -; D: TRBD1; V: TRBV7-2; J: TRBJ2-5; CDR3: CAELTGGSKTQYF; DNA: TGTGCCGAGCTAACAGGGGGCTCGAAGACCCAGTACTTC
size: few; D: -; V: TRBV12-3/TRBV12-4; J: TRBJ1-5; CDR3: CASSQKPMGNQPQHF; DNA: TGTGCCAGCAGCCAAAAGCCGATGGGCAATCAGCCCCAGCATTTT
size: once; D: TRBD1; V: TRBV10-3; J: TRBJ2-2; CDR3: CAISDPQPGQGITGELFF; DNA: TGTGCCATCAGTGATCCTCAACCGGGACAGGGGATCACCGGGGAGCTGTTTTTT
size: -; D: -; V: TRBV10-2; J: TRBJ1-2; CDR3: CASSDRSRYTF; DNA: TGCGCCAGCAGTGATCGGAGCCGCTACACCTTC
size: -; D: -; V: TRBV7-2; J: TRBJ2-5; CDR3: CASSLDPFQETQYF; DNA: TGTGCCAGCAGCTTAGACCCCTTCCAAGAGACCCAGTACTTC
size: -; D: -; V: TRBV7-8; J: TRBJ2-5; CDR3: CASSLNNGRQQTQYF; DNA: TGTGCCAGCAGCTTAAATAATGGCAGGCAACAGACCCAGTACTTC
size: -; D: -; V: TRBV7-8; J: TRBJ1-2; CDR3: CAFPTGRAGYGYTF; DNA: TGTGCTTTTCCTACAGGGCGGGCTGGCTATGGCTACACCTTC
size: many; D: -; V: TRBV5-1; J: TRBJ1-2; CDR3: CASRPERLYGYTF; DNA: TGCGCCAGCAGACCCGAACGCCTCTATGGCTACACCTTC
size: many; D: -; V: TRBV7-3; J: TRBJ1-1; CDR3: CASSLTGQQNTEAFF; DNA: TGTGCCAGCAGCTTAACGGGGCAGCAGAACACTGAAGCTTTCTTT
size: many; D: TRBD1; V: TRBV27; J: TRBJ2-5; CDR3: CASRGQRQETQYF; DNA: TGTGCCAGCAGGGGACAGCGGCAAGAGACCCAGTACTTC
size: many; D: -; V: TRBV5-5; J: TRBJ1-5; CDR3: CASSLEANQPQHF; DNA: TGTGCCAGCAGCTTGGAGGCTAATCAGCCCCAGCATTTT
size: -; D: TRBD1; V: TRBV9; J: TRBJ1-1; CDR3: CASSGGTVASTYPEAFF; DNA: TGTGCCAGCAGCGGGGGGACAGTGGCTTCCACTTACCCTGAAGCTTTCTTT
size: many; D: -; V: TRBV4-1; J: TRBJ2-3; CDR3: CASSQDPSGLPGTQYF; DNA: TGCGCCAGCAGCCAAGATCCGTCAGGACTCCCCGGTACGCAGTATTTT
size: -; D: -; V: TRBV10-3; J: TRBJ1-2; CDR3: CAISESRDDYGYTF; DNA: TGTGCCATCAGTGAGTCGAGGGACGACTATGGCTACACCTTC
size: many; D: -; V: TRBV13; J: TRBJ2-2; CDR3: CASSIRQRVGGELFF; DNA: TGTGCCAGCAGCATCCGACAGAGGGTTGGAGGGGAGCTGTTTTTT
size: many; D: -; V: TRBV5-1; J: TRBJ1-2; CDR3: CASSLDMKGHNNYGYTF; DNA: TGCGCCAGCAGCTTGGATATGAAGGGACACAACAACTATGGCTACACCTTC
size: few; D: -; V: TRBV29-1; J: TRBJ2-6; CDR3: CSVGDLSGANVLTF; DNA: TGCAGCGTAGGGGACCTCTCTGGGGCCAACGTCCTGACTTTC
size: -; D: TRBD1; V: TRBV15; J: TRBJ1-2; CDR3: CATSTGQMIYGYTF; DNA: TGTGCCACCAGCACGGGACAGATGATCTATGGCTACACCTTC
size: -; D: -; V: TRBV2; J: TRBJ2-3; CDR3: CASSEELAPSTDTQYF; DNA: TGTGCCAGCAGTGAAGAGCTAGCGCCAAGCACAGATACGCAGTATTTT
size: -; D: -; V: TRBV2; J: TRBJ2-7; CDR3: CASSPRSSIHEQYF; DNA: TGCGCCAGCAGCCCCCGCTCCAGTATCCACGAGCAGTACTTC
size: many; D: TRBD2; V: TRBV7-9; J: TRBJ2-2; CDR3: CASSFTSVRNTGELFF; DNA: TGTGCCAGCAGCTTTACTAGCGTCAGGAACACCGGGGAGCTGTTTTTT
size: many; D: TRBD2; V: TRBV5-1; J: TRBJ2-7; CDR3: CASSPLLLAGGNEQYF; DNA: TGCGCCAGCAGCCCATTGTTACTAGCGGGAGGAAACGAGCAGTACTTC
size: many; D: -; V: TRBV28; J: TRBJ2-2; CDR3: CASRSTGELFF; DNA: TGTGCCAGCAGGAGCACCGGGGAGCTGTTTTTT
size: many; D: -; V: TRBV11-2; J: TRBJ2-5; CDR3: CASSLEIAEDQETQYF; DNA: TGTGCCAGCAGCTTAGAGATAGCGGAAGATCAAGAGACCCAGTACTTC
size: many; D: -; V: TRBV20-1; J: TRBJ1-4; CDR3: CSASEGAEKLFF; DNA: TGCAGTGCTAGTGAAGGGGCTGAAAAACTGTTTTTT
size: many; D: -; V: TRBV28; J: TRBJ2-7; CDR3: CASSLLKYEQYF; DNA: TGTGCCAGCAGTTTGCTGAAATACGAGCAGTACTTC
size: -; D: TRBD1; V: TRBV5-6; J: TRBJ1-6; CDR3: CASSGGTANSPLHF; DNA: TGTGCCAGCAGCGGCGGGACAGCTAATTCACCCCTCCACTTT
size: once; D: TRBD2; V: TRBV10-3; J: TRBJ2-5; CDR3: CAIGRASGKMETQYF; DNA: TGTGCCATCGGGAGGGCTAGCGGGAAGATGGAGACCCAGTACTTC
size: -; D: -; V: TRBV24-1; J: TRBJ1-5; CDR3: CATSADGTPYSNQPQHF; DNA: TGTGCCACCAGTGCGGACGGGACACCTTATAGCAATCAGCCCCAGCATTTT